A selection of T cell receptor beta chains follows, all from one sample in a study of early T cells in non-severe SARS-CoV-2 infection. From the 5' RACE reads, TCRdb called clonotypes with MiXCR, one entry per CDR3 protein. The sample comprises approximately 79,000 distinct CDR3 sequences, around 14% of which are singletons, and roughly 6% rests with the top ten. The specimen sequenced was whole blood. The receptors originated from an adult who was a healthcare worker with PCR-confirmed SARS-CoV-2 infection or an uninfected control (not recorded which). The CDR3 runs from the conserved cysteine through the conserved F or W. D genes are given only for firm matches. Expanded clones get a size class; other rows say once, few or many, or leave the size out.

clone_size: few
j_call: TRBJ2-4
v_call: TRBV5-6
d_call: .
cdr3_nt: TGTGCCAGCAGCTTCGATCGGGGGCGAATTCAGTACTTC
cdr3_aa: CASSFDRGRIQYF

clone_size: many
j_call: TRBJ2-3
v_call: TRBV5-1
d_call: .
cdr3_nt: TGCGCCAGCAGCTTGGCCAAAGACTTCTACGGCACAGATACGCAGTATTTT
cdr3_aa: CASSLAKDFYGTDTQYF

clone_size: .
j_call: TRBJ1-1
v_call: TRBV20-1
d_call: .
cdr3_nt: TGCAGTGCTAGGCTCAGGGCGAACACTGAAGCTTTCTTT
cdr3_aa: CSARLRANTEAFF

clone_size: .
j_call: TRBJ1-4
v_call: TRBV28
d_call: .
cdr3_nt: TGTGCCAGCGGCGAACCTGCAACTAATGAAAAACTGTTTTTT
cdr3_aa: CASGEPATNEKLFF

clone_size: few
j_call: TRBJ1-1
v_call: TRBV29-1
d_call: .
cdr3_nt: TGCAGCGTTGAAGATCAGGGACTGGGGGAAGCTTTCTTT
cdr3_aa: CSVEDQGLGEAFF

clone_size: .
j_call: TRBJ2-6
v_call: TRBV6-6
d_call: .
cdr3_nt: TGTGCCAGCGAAGGAAAGGGGAGGCCCTCGGTTGGGGCCAACGTCCTGACTTTC
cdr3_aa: CASEGKGRPSVGANVLTF

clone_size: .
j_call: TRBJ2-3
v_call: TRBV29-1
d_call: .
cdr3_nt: TGCAGCGTTGAAGATGGTGCAGATACGCAGTATTTT
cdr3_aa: CSVEDGADTQYF

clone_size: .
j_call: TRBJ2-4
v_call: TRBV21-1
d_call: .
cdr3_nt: TGTGCCAGGGTCCCTAGCGGCCTAGCCAAAAACATTCAGTACTTC
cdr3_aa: CARVPSGLAKNIQYF

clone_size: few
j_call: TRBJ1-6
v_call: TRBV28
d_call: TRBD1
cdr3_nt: TGTGCCAGCAGTACCCCCGGACAGGGAATTAATTCACCCCTCCACTTT
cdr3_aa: CASSTPGQGINSPLHF

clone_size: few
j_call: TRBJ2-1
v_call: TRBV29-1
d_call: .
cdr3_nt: TGCAGCGTTGTATTCGGGAATGAGCAGTTCTTC
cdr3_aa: CSVVFGNEQFF

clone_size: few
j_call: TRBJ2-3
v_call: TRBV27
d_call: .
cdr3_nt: TGTGCCAGCAGTTTGGAAGATACGCAGTATTTT
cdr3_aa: CASSLEDTQYF

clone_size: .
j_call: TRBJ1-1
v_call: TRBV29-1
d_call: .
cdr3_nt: TGCAGCGTTGAAGAACAGTATAACACTGAAGCTTTCTTT
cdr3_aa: CSVEEQYNTEAFF

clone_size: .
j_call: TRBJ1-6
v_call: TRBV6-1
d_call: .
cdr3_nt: TGTGCCAGCAGTGTTCGCGGGTCACCCCTCCACTTT
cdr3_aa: CASSVRGSPLHF

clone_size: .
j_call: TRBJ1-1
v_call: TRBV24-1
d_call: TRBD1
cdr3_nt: TGTGCCACCAGTGATAGAACAGGGGTAGCTTTCTTT
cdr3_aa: CATSDRTGVAFF

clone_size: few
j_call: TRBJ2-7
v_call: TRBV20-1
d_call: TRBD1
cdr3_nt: TGCAGTGCCGGGACAGGGACCCACGAGCAGTACTTC
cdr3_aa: CSAGTGTHEQYF

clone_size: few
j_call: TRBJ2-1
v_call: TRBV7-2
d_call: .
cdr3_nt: TGTGCCAGCAGCTTAGCCAGCCCCTACAATGAGCAGTTCTTC
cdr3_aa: CASSLASPYNEQFF

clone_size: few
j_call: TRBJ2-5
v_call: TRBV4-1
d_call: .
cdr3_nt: TGCGCCAGCAGCCACCCGGAGAGGCATGGGGGTGCAGTAGAGACCCAGTACTTC
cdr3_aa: CASSHPERHGGAVETQYF

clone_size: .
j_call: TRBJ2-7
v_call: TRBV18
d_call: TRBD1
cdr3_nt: TGTGCCAGCTCACTATCCGGGACAGCTAGCTCCTACGAGCAGTACTTC
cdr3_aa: CASSLSGTASSYEQYF

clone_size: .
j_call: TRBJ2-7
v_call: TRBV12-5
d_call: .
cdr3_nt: TGTGCTAGTGCCTTGGGGGCCAGGGGTAACGAGCAGTACTTC
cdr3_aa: CASALGARGNEQYF

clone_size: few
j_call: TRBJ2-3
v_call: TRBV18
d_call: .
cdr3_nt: TGTGCCAGCTACGGCAGGGGAGGGTCAGATACGCAGTATTTT
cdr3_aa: CASYGRGGSDTQYF

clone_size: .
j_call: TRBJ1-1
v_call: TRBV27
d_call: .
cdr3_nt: TGTGCCAGCAGTCCATCTGAAAAAGAGAACACTGAAGCTTTCTTT
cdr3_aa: CASSPSEKENTEAFF

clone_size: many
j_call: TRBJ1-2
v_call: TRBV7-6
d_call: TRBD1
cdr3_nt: TGTGCCAGCAGCTCTTGGCGGACAGGAGGGAGCGACTATGGCTACACCTTC
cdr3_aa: CASSSWRTGGSDYGYTF

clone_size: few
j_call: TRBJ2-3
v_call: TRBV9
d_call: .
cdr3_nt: TGTGCCAGCAGCGCCACTACAAGCACAGATACGCAGTATTTT
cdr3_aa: CASSATTSTDTQYF

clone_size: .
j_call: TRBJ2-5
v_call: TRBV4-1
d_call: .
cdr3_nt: TGCGCCAGCAGCCAAGATCCGCAGGGTGTGACCCAGTACTTC
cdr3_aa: CASSQDPQGVTQYF

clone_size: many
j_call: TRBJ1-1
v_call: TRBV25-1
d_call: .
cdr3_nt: TGTGTCAGCAGTGAATTCTGGGGGGGCACGGCTGAAGCTTTCTTT
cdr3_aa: CVSSEFWGGTAEAFF

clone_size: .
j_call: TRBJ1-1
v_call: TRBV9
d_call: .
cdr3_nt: TGTGCCAGCAGCCCCCCCAGGGCAACTGAAGCTTTCTTT
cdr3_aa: CASSPPRATEAFF

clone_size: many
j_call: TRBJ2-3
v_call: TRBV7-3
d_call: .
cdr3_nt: TGTGCCAGCTCAAGGGGCTCTAGCACAGATACGCAGTATTTT
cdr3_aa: CASSRGSSTDTQYF

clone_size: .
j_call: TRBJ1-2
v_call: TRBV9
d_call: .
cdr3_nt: TGTGCCAGCAGCCCAAACTCCGCCAGGGATGGCTACACCTTC
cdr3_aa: CASSPNSARDGYTF

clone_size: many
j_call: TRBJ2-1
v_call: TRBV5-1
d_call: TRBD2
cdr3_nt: TGCGCCAGCAGTATCGAATCCCTAGCGGGATACAATGAGCAGTTCTTC
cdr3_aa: CASSIESLAGYNEQFF

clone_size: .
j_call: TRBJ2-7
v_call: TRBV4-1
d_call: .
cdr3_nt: TGCGCCAGCAGCCAATCCCTCCACGACAGAATTTACGAGCAGTACTTC
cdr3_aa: CASSQSLHDRIYEQYF

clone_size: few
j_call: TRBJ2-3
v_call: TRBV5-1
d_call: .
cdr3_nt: TGCGCCAGCAGCTTGGCCTGGGGGGCTAGCACAGATACGCAGTATTTT
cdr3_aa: CASSLAWGASTDTQYF

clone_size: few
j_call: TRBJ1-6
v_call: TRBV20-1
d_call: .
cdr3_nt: TGCAGTTCGCGGACAGAATTTTGGGCAGTCAATTCACCCCTCCACTTT
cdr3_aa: CSSRTEFWAVNSPLHF